These 3 T cell receptor beta chains came from one sample sequenced in a study of shared clonotypes between healthy human individuals. The data were produced by immunoSEQ multiplex PCR, yet TCRdb's version contains in-frame clones alone and is incomplete. This table has about 2,100,000 clones, roughly 91% appearing once. Naive-designated CD8 cells lacked CD45RO, were positively enriched for CCR7, and omitted terminally differentiated effector memory CD45RA+ cells. Sequenced input: naive CD8+ T cells from PBMCs. The receptors come from a man between 18 and 35 years old in good health. Some clones in this sample may be carry-over from other donors' samples.

CDR3 protein: CASSLMDNYYEQYF. The CDR3, as DNA: TGTGCCAGCAGCTTAATGGACAACTACTACGAGCAGTACTTC. This chain links TRBV7-8 with TRBJ2-7; a weak D match, TRBD1 (5 bases). Germline V gene sequence: CDR1 SGHVS, CDR2 FQNEAQ. The CDR3 covers 14 residues. The V and J ends lost 2 bases and 3 bases respectively, with 11 bases between them.

The CDR3: CASSDSGTRTNEQFF. The CDR3 DNA reads as TGTGCCAGCAGCGATTCCGGGACTAGAACCAATGAGCAGTTCTTC. V gene TRBV9 combines with J gene TRBJ2-1; 8 nucleotides line up with TRBD2. Germline V gene sequence: CDR1 SGDLS, CDR2 YYNGEE. The CDR3 has 15 amino acids. Losses at the gene ends were 3 bases for V and 6 bases for J; bases not matched to a gene: 8.

This chain links TRBV7-6 with TRBJ2-6; D gene unclear. Trimming shortened V by 0 bases and J by 2 bases, and 8 bases separated the two germline ends. CDR3 size: 16 residues. CDR1 is SGHVS, CDR2 FNYEAQ, per germline. CDR3 sequence (DNA): TGTGCCAGCAGCTTAGCGCATGGGGCTGGGGCCAACGTCCTGACTTTC. Encoded protein: CASSLAHGAGANVLTF.